Listed here are 32 T cell receptor beta chains from one sample, sequenced in a study of OX40 agonist ivuxolimab in advanced cancers. Sequenced by immunoSEQ multiplex PCR; TCRdb stores in-frame clones only, minus some. The profile covers tens of thousands of clones, with around four fifths appearing a single time and 2% to 2.5% taken by the ten largest. This sample comprised CD4+ or CD8+ T cells sorted from blood, obtained in a trial of the OX40 agonist ivuxolimab. Receptor source: an adult with an advanced solid tumor such as melanoma, head and neck, liver or kidney cancer.

The chain employs TRBV28 and TRBJ2-7, with a weak D call TRBD1 (5 bases). CDR3 length: 14 residues. V was trimmed by 8 bases and J by 2 bases, leaving 16 bases between them. Germline V lookup: CDR1 MDHEN, CDR2 SYDVKM. CDR3: CASGASRPPYEQYF. CDR3 in DNA: TGTGCCAGCGGGGCTTCCCGGCCCCCCTACGAGCAGTACTTC.

The rearrangement joins TRBV19 to TRBJ1-2, with D unclear. CDR1 LNHDA and CDR2 SQIVND come from the germline V gene (reference sequence). CDR3 length equals 13 residues. The V end lost 1 base, the J end lost 8 bases, and 11 bases lay between the germline ends. The CDR3 reads CASSIGPPGGYTF. The CDR3 region has the DNA TGTGCCAGTAGTATAGGCCCCCCCGGGGGCTACACCTTC.

The chain employs TRBV2 and TRBJ1-1; weak D call: TRBD1 (5 bases). The CDR3 has 14 residues. V was pared by 3 bases and J by 1 base, with 9 bases between. Germline CDR1 and CDR2: SNHLY and FYNNEI. The CDR3 region is CASSEGEPNTEAFF. The CDR3 region has the DNA TGTGCCAGCAGTGAGGGGGAGCCGAACACTGAAGCTTTCTTT.

This chain uses TRBV19 with TRBJ2-1; 9 nucleotides line up with TRBD2. Unmatched junction bases numbered 8, after V lost 3 bases and J lost 8 bases. The CDR3 covers 15 residues. Germline V gene data show CDR1 as LNHDA and CDR2 as SQIVND (reference sequence). The CDR3 reads CASSISLAGHYEQFF. DNA for the CDR3: TGTGCCAGTAGTATTTCCCTAGCGGGACACTATGAGCAGTTCTTC.

The chain joins TRBV29-1 to TRBJ2-3, with D unclear. Trimming left V 7 bases short and J 4 bases short, with 9 bases between. This CDR3 comprises 11 residues. The germline V gene encodes CDR1 SQVTM and CDR2 ANQGSEA. CDR3: CSARGPDTQYF. The CDR3 nucleotides are TGCAGCGCCCGAGGCCCAGATACGCAGTATTTT.

The chain recombines TRBV28 with TRBJ2-5; either TRBD1 or TRBD2 may fit D (5 bases each). The CDR3 contains 13 residues. Trimming shortened V by 9 bases and J by 5 bases, and 16 bases separated the two germline ends. Looked up from germline, CDR1 is MDHEN and CDR2 is SYDVKM. The CDR3 protein is CASTGLPKETQYF. CDR3 bases: TGTGCCAGTACGGGGCTACCTAAGGAGACCCAGTACTTC. The full variable domain, with the rest looked up from reference TRBV28 and TRBJ2-5, is DVKVTQSSRYLVKRTGEKVFLECVQDMDHENMFWYRQDPGLGLRLIYFSYDVKMKEKGDIPEGYSVSREKKERFSLILESASTNQTSMYLCASTGLPKETQYFGPGTRLLVL.

The V gene is TRBV7-2, the J gene TRBJ1-5; TRBD1 aligns across 7 bases. The CDR3 covers 14 residues. Germline V lookup: CDR1 SGHTA, CDR2 FQGNSA. The ends lost 5 bases at V and 4 bases at J; junction bases unmatched: 5. The CDR3 nucleotides read TGTGCCAGCAGCCAGGCGACAGGGAATCAGCCCCAGCATTTT. It is translated as CASSQATGNQPQHF.

The J gene is TRBJ2-1, the V gene TRBV7-2, with 11 bases aligning to TRBD2. V was clipped by 5 bases and J by 3 bases; unmatched bases: 3. CDR1 is SGHTA, CDR2 FQGNSA, per germline. The CDR3 extends over 15 amino acids. The CDR3 DNA is TGTGCCAGCAGCACTAGCGGGAGTAGCTACAATGAGCAGTTCTTC. It yields the protein CASSTSGSSYNEQFF.

The DNA for the CDR3 is TGTGCCAGCAGCGCTCCGGGAGCCAACCCGGTCAATGAGCAGTTCTTC. As protein: CASSAPGANPVNEQFF. V is TRBV9 and J is TRBJ2-1, with TRBD2 as a possible D gene (6 bases). Germline V CDR1 and CDR2: SGDLS, YYNGEE. The CDR3 sequence is 16 residues long. V was pared by 3 bases and J by 6 bases, with 19 bases between.

The chain has TRBV6-6 and TRBJ1-5, with 9 bases identical to TRBD1. Germline assignment: CDR1 MNHNY and CDR2 SVGAGI (reference sequence). The CDR3 runs to 16 residues. The trim removed 6 bases at V and 0 bases at J, leaving 6 bases unmatched. The CDR3, as DNA: TGTGCCAGCAGCTCACAGGGGGCTAGTAGCAATCAGCCCCAGCATTTT. Protein: CASSSQGASSNQPQHF.

The V and J genes are TRBV6-1 and TRBJ1-2, with TRBD1 identical over 11 bases. The CDR3 runs 14 residues. V lost 3 bases, J lost 14 bases, and 11 bases stayed unmatched. Germline CDR1 MNHNS, CDR2 SASEGT. CDR3 DNA sequence: TGTGCCAGCAGTGAGTACCGGGACAGGGGGTTGAAGACCTTC. Translation gives CASSEYRDRGLKTF.

This clone was recorded once. J is TRBJ1-3 and V is TRBV9, with D possibly being TRBD1 (5 bases). Germline CDR1 is SGDLS and CDR2 is YYNGEE. This CDR3 contains 16 residues. Trimming cost V 4 bases and J 0 bases, with 14 bases left between them. The CDR3 DNA is TGTGCCAGCAGCCCCCAGAGGGACTCCTCTGGAAACACCATATATTTT. Translating it yields CASSPQRDSSGNTIYF.

The CDR3 protein is CASSDPGQGWETQYF. Here the CDR3 DNA reads TGCGCCAGCAGTGACCCTGGACAGGGGTGGGAGACCCAGTACTTC. V usage is TRBV10-2 and J usage is TRBJ2-5; 9 bases match TRBD1. V gave up 3 bases and J gave up 5 bases; unmatched junction bases: 7. CDR1 and CDR2 from the germline V gene are WSHSY and SAAADI. The CDR3 runs 15 residues.

This clone was counted once. The rearrangement links TRBV11-2 to TRBJ2-1, with TRBD2 identical over 9 bases. CDR3 length equals 15 residues. V shed 5 bases and J 7 bases; nucleotides not matched to a gene: 9. CDR1 and CDR2 from the germline V gene are SGHAT and FQNNGV. Here the CDR3 DNA reads TGTGCCAGCAGCCTTAGGGGCGGGGGGGCTAATGAGCAGTTCTTC. This gives the protein CASSLRGGGANEQFF.

V usage is TRBV5-1 and J usage is TRBJ1-2; a weak D match, TRBD1 (5 bases). Trimming removed 4 bases from V and 4 bases from J, with 11 bases in between. The CDR3 length is 13 residues. Per germline, CDR1 SGHRS and CDR2 YFSETQ. This CDR3 is CASSNQGPYGYTF. For the CDR3, the DNA is TGCGCCAGCAGCAATCAGGGTCCCTATGGCTACACCTTC.

This chain connects TRBV2 to TRBJ1-6, with 9 bases matching TRBD1. The CDR3 runs 14 residues. Trimming at V came to 5 bases and at J to 10 bases, leaving 6 bases not matched to a gene. CDR1 is SNHLY, CDR2 FYNNEI, per germline. The DNA for the CDR3 is TGTGCCAGCAGTCTCGACAGGGGGAAGTCACCCCTCCACTTT. Its protein is CASSLDRGKSPLHF.

The chain couples TRBV11-2 to TRBJ2-7; 12 bases match TRBD2. The CDR3 totals 15 residues. CDR1 and CDR2 from the germline V gene are SGHAT and FQNNGV. The J segment lost 6 bases and the V segment lost 4 bases, leaving 7 bases of the junction unmatched. The DNA of the CDR3 is TGTGCCAGCAGCTCTCTCGGACTAGCGGGGCCCGAGCAGTACTTC. The encoded protein is CASSSLGLAGPEQYF.

CDR3 amino acids: CASSKEGGANNQPQHF. CDR3 bases: TGTGCCAGCAGTAAAGAGGGGGGGGCGAACAATCAGCCCCAGCATTTT. This sequence joins TRBV6-1 and TRBJ1-5, with a tentative D call TRBD1 (6 bases). The germline V and J ends were trimmed by 5 bases and 3 bases, with 17 bases remaining between them. Per germline, CDR1 MNHNS and CDR2 SASEGT. The CDR3 length is 16 residues.

The chain links TRBV28 to TRBJ1-2, with TRBD1 identical over 7 bases. Per the germline V gene, CDR1 is MDHEN and CDR2 is SYDVKM. CDR3 length: 13 residues. Germline trimming cut 7 bases from V and 1 base from J; bases unmatched to any gene: 3. The chain's CDR3 is CASTQGDNYGYTF. The CDR3 DNA reads as TGTGCCAGCACCCAGGGGGATAACTATGGCTACACCTTC.

The CDR3: CASSQGKDVRGRDEKLFF. CDR3 coding DNA: TGCGCCAGCAGCCAAGGGAAGGACGTTAGGGGGCGGGACGAAAAACTGTTTTTT. This sequence joins TRBV4-1 and TRBJ1-4; 7 bases match TRBD1. Germline assignment: CDR1 MGHRA and CDR2 YSYEKL. J gave up 8 bases and V 1 base, and 16 bases lay outside the gene matches. The CDR3 is made up of 18 amino acids.

V usage is TRBV9 and J usage is TRBJ1-1, with D unresolved. CDR1 is SGDLS and CDR2 is YYNGEE in the germline V gene. V was cut by 0 bases and J by 6 bases, with 12 bases left in between. The CDR3 is 14 amino acids. This CDR3 is CASSVATGISEAFF. The CDR3, as DNA: TGTGCCAGCAGCGTAGCTACGGGGATTTCTGAAGCTTTCTTT.

This rearrangement joins TRBV28 to TRBJ2-3, with D possibly being TRBD1 (6 bases). The CDR3 spans 12 residues. The V and J ends lost 3 bases and 9 bases respectively, with 10 bases between them. Germline values: CDR1 MDHEN, CDR2 SYDVKM. The chain's CDR3 is CASSLPGQTQYF. The CDR3 nucleotides are TGTGCCAGCAGTTTGCCCGGACAGACGCAGTATTTT.

The chain joins TRBV30 to TRBJ2-3, with 11 bases fitting TRBD2. With V trimmed by 0 bases and J by 8 bases, 10 bases remained unmatched. The CDR3 totals 16 residues. Looked up from germline, CDR1 is GTSNPN and CDR2 is SVGIG (reference sequence). DNA of the CDR3: TGTGCCTGGAGTGTACGGCTAGCGGGAGGCCCTGGTACGCAGTATTTT. The encoded protein is CAWSVRLAGGPGTQYF.

The chain has TRBV5-4 and TRBJ1-1; D is perhaps TRBD1 (5 bases). V was shortened by 4 bases and J by 7 bases, with 14 bases between the two germline ends. The CDR3 is 13 amino acids. The germline V gene has CDR1 SGHNT and CDR2 YYREEE (reference sequence). CDR3 sequence: CASSAGTQLEAFF. DNA for the CDR3: TGTGCCAGCAGCGCCGGGACCCAGCTTGAAGCTTTCTTT.

The chain has TRBV10-2 and TRBJ2-3; perhaps TRBD1 as D (6 bases). This CDR3 has 12 amino acids. Germline CDR1 WSHSY, CDR2 SAAADI. V shed 2 bases and J shed 11 bases, with 11 bases lying between them. The CDR3, as DNA: TGCGCCAGCAGTGAGCTAAAGGGGGTGCAGTATTTT. This codes for CASSELKGVQYF.

This chain uses TRBV5-1 with TRBJ2-7; 9 bases map to TRBD1. The germline gives CDR1 SGHRS, CDR2 YFSETQ. The CDR3 covers 14 residues. With 6 bases clipped from V and 5 bases from J, the junction kept 9 bases outside the gene matches. CDR3 nucleotide sequence: TGCGCCAGCACCGGAGGCACAGGGGGCCACGAGCAGTACTTC. Its protein product is CASTGGTGGHEQYF.

The gene calls are TRBV18 and TRBJ2-7; 7 nucleotides align to TRBD1. The V and J ends lost 9 bases and 3 bases, in that order; junction bases with no gene match: 8. Germline V gene sequence: CDR1 KGHSH, CDR2 LQKENI. The CDR3 runs to 13 residues. The CDR3 region has the DNA TGTGCCAGTACGATGGGACAGAGCTACGAGCAGTACTTC. Translated, it gives CASTMGQSYEQYF.

The gene calls are TRBV2 and TRBJ1-2; weak D call: TRBD1 (5 bases). V was shortened by 9 bases and J by 8 bases, with 25 bases between the two germline ends. The germline V gene has CDR1 SNHLY and CDR2 FYNNEI. This CDR3 contains 15 residues. The CDR3 is CARWTTRDPRRGYTF. In DNA form, the CDR3 reads TGTGCCAGATGGACAACCCGGGACCCCAGGAGGGGCTACACCTTC.

This clone was seen only once. The chain recombines TRBV5-1 with TRBJ2-5, with 10 bases that match TRBD1. This CDR3 has 16 amino acids. Germline CDR1 reads SGHRS; CDR2 reads YFSETQ. V was pared by 3 bases and J by 0 bases, with 5 bases of the junction left unmatched. CDR3: CASSSYGTGDQETQYF. As DNA, the CDR3 is TGCGCCAGCAGCTCTTACGGGACAGGGGACCAAGAGACCCAGTACTTC.

The chain is built from TRBV10-3 and TRBJ1-1; the D gene is possibly TRBD1 (6 bases). The germline CDR1 and CDR2 sequences are ENHRY and SYGVKD. The CDR3 has 16 residues. V shed 0 bases and J shed 1 base, with 12 bases lying between them. The CDR3, as DNA: TGTGCCATCAGTGAGTCGATGTGGACAGAGAACACTGAAGCTTTCTTT. Translation: CAISESMWTENTEAFF.

The gene calls are TRBV7-6 and TRBJ1-1; D is perhaps TRBD1 (5 bases). CDR3 length equals 14 residues. With 5 bases removed from V and 4 bases from J, the gap between germline ends came to 14 bases. The germline V gene has CDR1 SGHVS and CDR2 FNYEAQ. Written as DNA, the CDR3 is TGTGCCAGCAGCCGTCAGGCGGGGGGCACTGAAGCTTTCTTT. This translates into CASSRQAGGTEAFF.

This clone appeared a few times. The chain has TRBV19 and TRBJ1-2; the match to TRBD1 covers 8 bases. The germline V gene encodes CDR1 LNHDA and CDR2 SQIVND (reference sequence). The V gene end was trimmed by 5 bases and the J gene end by 5 bases; junction bases not matched to a gene: 10. The CDR3 consists of 15 residues. In nucleotides, the CDR3 is TGTGCCAGTAGTCTAGGGACAGGATTTCGGTATGGCTACACCTTC. It encodes CASSLGTGFRYGYTF.